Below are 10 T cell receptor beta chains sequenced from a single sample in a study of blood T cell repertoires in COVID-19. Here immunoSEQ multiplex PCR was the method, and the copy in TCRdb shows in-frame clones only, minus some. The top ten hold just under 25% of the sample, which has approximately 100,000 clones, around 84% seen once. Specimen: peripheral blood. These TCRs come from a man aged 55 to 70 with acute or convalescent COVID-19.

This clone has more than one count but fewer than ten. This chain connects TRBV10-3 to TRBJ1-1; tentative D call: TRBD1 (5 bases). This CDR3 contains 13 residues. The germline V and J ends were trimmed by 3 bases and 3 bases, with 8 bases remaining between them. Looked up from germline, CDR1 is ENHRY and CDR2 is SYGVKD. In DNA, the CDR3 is TGTGCCATCAGTGAACCAGGGTACACTGAAGCTTTCTTT. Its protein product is CAISEPGYTEAFF.

CDR3 sequence reads: CASSLLERAKGLNTEAFF. The CDR3 DNA reads as TGTGCCAGCTCCCTATTAGAGAGGGCAAAGGGACTCAACACTGAAGCTTTCTTT. V is TRBV18 and J is TRBJ1-1; TRBD1 is a possible D gene (5 bases). This CDR3 is 18 amino acids long. V lost 6 bases and J 2 bases, leaving 25 bases between the germline ends. Per the germline V gene, CDR1 is KGHSH and CDR2 is LQKENI.

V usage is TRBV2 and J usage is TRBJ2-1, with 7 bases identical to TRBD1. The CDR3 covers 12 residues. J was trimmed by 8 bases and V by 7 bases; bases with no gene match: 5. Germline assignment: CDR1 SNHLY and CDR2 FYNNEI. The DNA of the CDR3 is TGTGCCAGCAAGGTTCAGGGGGATGAGCAGTTCTTC. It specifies CASKVQGDEQFF.

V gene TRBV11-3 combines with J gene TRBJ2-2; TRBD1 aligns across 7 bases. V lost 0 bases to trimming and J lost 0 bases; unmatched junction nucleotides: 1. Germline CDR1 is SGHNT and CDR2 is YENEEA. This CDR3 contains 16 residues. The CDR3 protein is CASSLEGTANTGELFF. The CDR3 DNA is TGTGCCAGCAGCTTAGAAGGGACAGCGAACACCGGGGAGCTGTTTTTT. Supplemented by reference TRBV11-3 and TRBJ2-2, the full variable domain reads EAGVVQSPRYKIIEKKQPVAFWCNPISGHNTLYWYLQNLGQGPELLIRYENEEAVDDSQLPKDRFSAERLKGVDSTLKIQPAELGDSAVYLCASSLEGTANTGELFFGEGSRLTVL.

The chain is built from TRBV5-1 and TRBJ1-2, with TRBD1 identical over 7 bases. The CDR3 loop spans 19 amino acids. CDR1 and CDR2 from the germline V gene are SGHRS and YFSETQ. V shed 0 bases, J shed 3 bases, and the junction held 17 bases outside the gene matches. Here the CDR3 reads CASSLALMRGQVFDYGYTF. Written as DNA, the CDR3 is TGCGCCAGCAGCTTGGCCCTTATGAGAGGACAGGTTTTCGACTATGGCTACACCTTC.

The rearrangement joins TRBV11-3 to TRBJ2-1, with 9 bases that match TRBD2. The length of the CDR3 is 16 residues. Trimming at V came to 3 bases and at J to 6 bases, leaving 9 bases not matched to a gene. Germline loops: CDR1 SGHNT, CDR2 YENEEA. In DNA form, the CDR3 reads TGTGCCAGCAGCTTTCCCCTAGCGGGGAACCTCAATGAGCAGTTCTTC. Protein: CASSFPLAGNLNEQFF.

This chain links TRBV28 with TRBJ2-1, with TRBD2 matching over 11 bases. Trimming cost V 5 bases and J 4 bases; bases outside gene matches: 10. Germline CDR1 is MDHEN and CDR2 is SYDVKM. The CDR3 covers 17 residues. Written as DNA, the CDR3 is TGTGCCAGCAGTCGTACCCTAACTAGCGGGGGTTACAATGAGCAGTTCTTC. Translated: CASSRTLTSGGYNEQFF.

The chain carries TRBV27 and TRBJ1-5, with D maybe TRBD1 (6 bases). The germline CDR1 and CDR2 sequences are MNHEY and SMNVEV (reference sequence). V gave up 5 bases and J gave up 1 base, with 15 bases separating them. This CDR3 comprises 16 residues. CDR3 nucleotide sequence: TGTGCCAGCAGTCTAGGGGGGGGCCGGAGCAATCAGCCCCAGCATTTT. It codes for CASSLGGGRSNQPQHF.

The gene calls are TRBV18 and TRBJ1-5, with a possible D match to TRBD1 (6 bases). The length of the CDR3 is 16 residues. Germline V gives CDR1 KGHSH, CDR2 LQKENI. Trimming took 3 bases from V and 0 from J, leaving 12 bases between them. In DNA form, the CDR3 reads TGTGCCAGCTCACCGAGAGGACAGCCTAGCAATCAGCCCCAGCATTTT. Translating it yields CASSPRGQPSNQPQHF. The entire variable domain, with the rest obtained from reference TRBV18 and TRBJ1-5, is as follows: NAGVMQNPRHLVRRRGQEARLRCSPMKGHSHVYWYRQLPEEGLKFMVYLQKENIIDESGMPKERFSAEFPKEGPSILRIQQVVRGDSAAYFCASSPRGQPSNQPQHFGDGTRLSIL.

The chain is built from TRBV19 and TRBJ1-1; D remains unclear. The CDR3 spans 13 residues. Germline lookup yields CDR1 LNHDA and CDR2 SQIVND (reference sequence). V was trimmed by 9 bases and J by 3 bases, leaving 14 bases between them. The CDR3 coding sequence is TGTGCCAGCTCCTTTAGACTAGACACTGAAGCTTTCTTT. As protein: CASSFRLDTEAFF.